This T cell receptor (beta chain) was retrieved from a study of vaccination effects on CD4 cells after COVID-19. This CDR3 has 14 amino acids. Germline values: CDR1 MNHEY, CDR2 SVGAGI. V gave up 6 bases and J gave up 4 bases; unmatched junction bases: 8. Antigen-specific CD4+ T cells expanded by the ViraFEST assay with viral peptide pools were then sequenced. Once cultured for under 11 days, the cells underwent separation to obtain CD4+ T cells. Vaccine recipients had no previous SARS-CoV-2 infection; their nucleocapsid antibodies were negative. Remarks on this clone: Antigen: not known.

Libraries were prepared by immunoSEQ multiplex PCR; TCRdb keeps only in-frame clonotypes and omits some of them. The sample shows about 24,000 clones, 65% to 75% of them seen only once. The specimen comprised CD4+ T cells from PBMCs cultured with SARS-CoV-2 spike peptides, sampled before COVID-19 vaccination. The gene calls are TRBV6-5 and TRBJ1-2; 7 positions agree with TRBD1. This clonotype originated in a human donor who received a COVID-19 vaccine. As DNA, the CDR3 is TGTGCCAGCAGAACCGGGACAGTCTCCTATGGCTACACCTTC. The encoded protein is CASRTGTVSYGYTF.